Listed below are T cell receptor beta chains from one sample, sequenced in a study of post-analysis software for immune sequencing data. One entry per CDR3 protein results from TCRdb running MiXCR on the PCR reads. In the table there are roughly 670,000 distinct CDR3 sequences, approximately 60% of which are singletons. Sequenced sample: blood. The receptors come from a girl aged 2 to 10 with multiple sclerosis. The CDR3 runs from the conserved cysteine through the conserved F or W. Size is stated for part of the rows, as once, few or many counts, or as a class when the clone is expanded.

v_call: TRBV2
j_call: TRBJ2-7
clone_size: -
cdr3_aa: CASSVGLAGVDEQYF

v_call: TRBV12-3/TRBV12-4
j_call: TRBJ1-2
clone_size: once
cdr3_aa: CASRVTGEAYGYTF

v_call: TRBV20-1
j_call: TRBJ2-1
clone_size: few
cdr3_aa: CSATLSRGFEQFF

v_call: TRBV13
j_call: TRBJ2-7
clone_size: -
cdr3_aa: CASSFPGTEGEQYF

v_call: TRBV20-1
j_call: TRBJ1-2
clone_size: -
cdr3_aa: CSAREGRGYGYTF

v_call: TRBV19
j_call: TRBJ2-3
clone_size: few
cdr3_aa: CASSIAVTDTQYF

v_call: TRBV19
j_call: TRBJ2-7
clone_size: once
cdr3_aa: CASSIGRDSNYEQYF

v_call: TRBV29-1
j_call: TRBJ1-2
clone_size: once
cdr3_aa: CSVGTVSANYGYTF

v_call: TRBV5-1
j_call: TRBJ2-1
clone_size: -
cdr3_aa: CASSLVLASGNEQFF

v_call: TRBV12-3/TRBV12-4
j_call: TRBJ2-3
clone_size: few
cdr3_aa: CASTLGQDPDTQYF

v_call: TRBV6-5
j_call: TRBJ1-1
clone_size: -
cdr3_aa: CASSYNQNTEAFF

v_call: TRBV7-9
j_call: TRBJ2-7
clone_size: -
cdr3_aa: CASSYRTVGTYEQYF

v_call: TRBV20-1
j_call: TRBJ2-4
clone_size: -
cdr3_aa: CSYSMENIQYF

v_call: TRBV4-1
j_call: TRBJ2-1
clone_size: -
cdr3_aa: CASSQSSGHNEQFF

v_call: TRBV7-3
j_call: TRBJ2-3
clone_size: -
cdr3_aa: CASSRQEDSTDTQYF

v_call: TRBV6-6
j_call: TRBJ2-6
clone_size: -
cdr3_aa: CASVAASGANVLTF

v_call: TRBV12-3/TRBV12-4
j_call: TRBJ2-1
clone_size: -
cdr3_aa: CASSFIHGQQFF

v_call: TRBV12-3/TRBV12-4
j_call: TRBJ1-2
clone_size: -
cdr3_aa: CASSLALDSQGYTF

v_call: TRBV5-1
j_call: TRBJ1-1
clone_size: few
cdr3_aa: CASSARGGKNTEAFF

v_call: TRBV19
j_call: TRBJ2-7
clone_size: -
cdr3_aa: CASSPQASAYEQYF

v_call: TRBV6-1
j_call: TRBJ2-7
clone_size: -
cdr3_aa: CASSEDQGGSYEQYF

v_call: TRBV6-1
j_call: TRBJ2-7
clone_size: once
cdr3_aa: CASERHGGEQYF

v_call: TRBV12-3/TRBV12-4
j_call: TRBJ2-5
clone_size: -
cdr3_aa: CASSFWLLETQYF

v_call: TRBV10-3
j_call: TRBJ2-2
clone_size: -
cdr3_aa: CAILAHETGQNTGELFF

v_call: TRBV18
j_call: TRBJ2-1
clone_size: -
cdr3_aa: CASSPGQGTTYNEQFF

v_call: TRBV5-1
j_call: TRBJ2-7
clone_size: -
cdr3_aa: CASSLIGQGGSSYEQYF

v_call: TRBV5-1
j_call: TRBJ2-7
clone_size: few
cdr3_aa: CASSLTSGRANEQYF

v_call: TRBV29-1
j_call: TRBJ2-7
clone_size: -
cdr3_aa: CSASRDRNYEQYF

v_call: TRBV11-2
j_call: TRBJ2-3
clone_size: -
cdr3_aa: CASGLDRVKTDTQYF

v_call: TRBV7-2
j_call: TRBJ1-5
clone_size: -
cdr3_aa: CASSWTVNQPQHF

v_call: TRBV12-3/TRBV12-4
j_call: TRBJ2-5
clone_size: -
cdr3_aa: CASSFPTPGEQYF

v_call: TRBV7-9
j_call: TRBJ2-3
clone_size: few
cdr3_aa: CAVTMGTQYF

v_call: TRBV20-1
j_call: TRBJ2-1
clone_size: once
cdr3_aa: CSARPSGISYNEQFF

v_call: TRBV19
j_call: TRBJ2-1
clone_size: -
cdr3_aa: CASSIHKGVAGGPSNEQFF

v_call: TRBV12-5
j_call: TRBJ2-1
clone_size: -
cdr3_aa: CASGPSNTGEQFF

v_call: TRBV6-1
j_call: TRBJ1-2
clone_size: -
cdr3_aa: CASSGGVNYGYTF

v_call: TRBV5-5
j_call: TRBJ2-2
clone_size: -
cdr3_aa: CASSLFGEGVSGELFF

v_call: TRBV4-3
j_call: TRBJ2-2
clone_size: -
cdr3_aa: CASSQDLQRTGDTGELFF

v_call: TRBV2
j_call: TRBJ2-1
clone_size: few
cdr3_aa: CASSEDNFSNEQFF

v_call: TRBV7-3
j_call: TRBJ2-1
clone_size: -
cdr3_aa: CASSLFGREGRGEQFF

v_call: TRBV20-1
j_call: TRBJ2-3
clone_size: -
cdr3_aa: CSARDPSGDLDTQYF

v_call: TRBV5-1
j_call: TRBJ2-7
clone_size: many
cdr3_aa: CASSLGAGGSYEQYF

v_call: TRBV4-1
j_call: TRBJ1-1
clone_size: -
cdr3_aa: CASSQDLAMNTEAFF

v_call: TRBV20-1
j_call: TRBJ2-1
clone_size: -
cdr3_aa: CSARDLSPGTSSYNEQFF

v_call: TRBV20-1
j_call: TRBJ2-1
clone_size: -
cdr3_aa: CSGWVAAYNEQFF

v_call: TRBV11-2
j_call: TRBJ2-7
clone_size: few
cdr3_aa: CASSWTGYGAQYF

v_call: TRBV4-2
j_call: TRBJ2-1
clone_size: -
cdr3_aa: CASSPGRGGRGEQFF

v_call: TRBV5-1
j_call: TRBJ2-7
clone_size: few
cdr3_aa: CASSADRGSYEQYF

v_call: TRBV6-4
j_call: TRBJ2-1
clone_size: many
cdr3_aa: CASSDLAGGDNEQFF

v_call: TRBV24-1
j_call: TRBJ2-1
clone_size: -
cdr3_aa: CATSEGQADYNEQFF

v_call: TRBV7-9
j_call: TRBJ2-7
clone_size: -
cdr3_aa: CASSLLRGPSYEQYF

v_call: TRBV3-1
j_call: TRBJ2-1
clone_size: few
cdr3_aa: CASSHYNEQFF

v_call: TRBV5-1
j_call: TRBJ2-5
clone_size: -
cdr3_aa: CASSLDPGWAETQYF

v_call: TRBV6-5
j_call: TRBJ2-5
clone_size: few
cdr3_aa: CASSYGEGETQYF

v_call: TRBV6-6
j_call: TRBJ2-2
clone_size: -
cdr3_aa: CASNSQATGELFF

v_call: TRBV4-1
j_call: TRBJ2-7
clone_size: -
cdr3_aa: CASSQVLAGVGGSGEQYF